The 13 T cell receptor beta chains below come from one sample, sequenced in a study of blood T cells in healthy people across ages. A J-beta primer mix and a sample-barcoded 5' primer were used in a second PCR of about 7 to 12 cycles. TCRdb re-analysed the 5' RACE reads in MiXCR, keeping a single row per CDR3 protein. The profile shows over 1,300,000 distinct CDR3 sequences, almost 60% of them singletons. The sequenced sample consisted of blood. These receptors came from a man aged 18 to 30 in good health.

V and J are TRBV7-8 and TRBJ2-3, with D maybe TRBD2 (6 bases). V was clipped by 2 bases and J by 6 bases, with 21 bases between them. Germline V CDR1 and CDR2: SGHVS, FQNEAQ. There are 17 residues in the CDR3. Here the CDR3 reads CASSLPLPIPGGDTQYF. The DNA of the CDR3 is TGTGCCAGCAGCTTACCCCTTCCGATTCCCGGGGGTGATACGCAGTATTTT.

This clonotype was observed a single time. The DNA for the CDR3 is TGCAGTGCTAGAGATCCCGGGAGGGCCCGAGTGGACATTCAGTACTTC. This sequence encodes CSARDPGRARVDIQYF. The chain joins TRBV20-1 to TRBJ2-7; TRBD2 matches 8 bases. The J call may be wrong; the DNA end is better matched by TRBJ2-4. CDR3 size: 16 residues. Germline V gene data show CDR1 as DFQATT and CDR2 as SNEGSKA (reference sequence).

This clonotype was seen a few times. The chain combines TRBV7-6 with TRBJ2-3; a possible D gene is TRBD2 (5 bases). Trimming cost V 5 bases and J 1 base, with 13 bases left between them. CDR1 SGHVS and CDR2 FNYEAQ come from the germline V gene. CDR3 length equals 15 residues. CDR3 region: CASSPGVGRTDTQYF. Written as DNA, the CDR3 is TGTGCCAGCAGCCCCGGGGTAGGGCGCACAGATACGCAGTATTTT.

This rearrangement joins TRBV10-3 to TRBJ1-2, with D possibly TRBD1 on 6 matching bases. There are 13 residues in the CDR3. The germline CDR1 and CDR2 sequences are ENHRY and SYGVKD. Trimming removed 10 bases at V and 3 bases at J, with 15 bases between. Here the CDR3 reads CATVDRQDYGYTF. CDR3 sequence (DNA): TGTGCCACCGTAGACAGGCAGGACTATGGCTACACCTTC.

The chain is built from TRBV6-2 or TRBV6-3 and TRBJ2-1; D remains unclear. Germline CDR1 is MNHEY and CDR2 is SVGEGT. The CDR3 covers 12 residues. The V gene lost 9 bases and the J gene lost 7 bases, with 13 bases spanning the gap. CDR3 coding DNA: TGTGCCAGTAACACCAACCCGAATGAGCAGTTCTTC. Residues: CASNTNPNEQFF.

The chain employs TRBV7-9 and TRBJ2-3, with a weak D call TRBD2 (6 bases). The CDR3 contains 13 residues. With 5 bases removed from V and 6 bases from J, the gap between germline ends came to 12 bases. Germline values: CDR1 SEHNR, CDR2 FQNEAQ (reference sequence). This CDR3 is CASSQLASDTQYF. CDR3 nucleotides: TGTGCCAGCAGCCAACTAGCTTCCGATACGCAGTATTTT.

In its sample, this clonotype was seen a few times. The chain has TRBV20-1 and TRBJ1-1, with TRBD1 matching over 7 bases. Looked up from germline, CDR1 is DFQATT and CDR2 is SNEGSKA (reference sequence). This CDR3 is 12 amino acids long. Trimming at V came to 5 bases and at J to 7 bases, leaving 7 bases not matched to a gene. CDR3 loop: CSAGQVPGEAFF. In nucleotides, the CDR3 is TGCAGTGCTGGACAGGTCCCCGGTGAAGCTTTCTTT.

The chain carries TRBV28 and TRBJ1-2; 7 bases are a match to TRBD1. The germline V gene encodes CDR1 MDHEN and CDR2 SYDVKM. The V and J ends lost 3 bases and 3 bases, in that order; junction bases with no gene match: 16. CDR3 size: 18 residues. The CDR3 DNA reads TGTGCCAGCAGTTTTCGGGGGTACAGGGGTTCAATCGACTATGGCTACACCTTC. Translated: CASSFRGYRGSIDYGYTF.

The chain is built from TRBV4-1 and TRBJ2-7; possibly TRBD2 for D (6 bases). V was trimmed by 0 bases and J by 0 bases, leaving 12 bases between them. The CDR3 spans 16 residues. Germline assignment: CDR1 MGHRA and CDR2 YSYEKL. CDR3 amino acids: CASSQDGLDYSYEQYF. CDR3 DNA: TGCGCCAGCAGCCAAGATGGCCTGGACTACTCCTACGAGCAGTACTTC.

This chain joins TRBV4-3 and TRBJ1-1; D remains ambiguous. CDR1 is LGHNA, CDR2 YSLEER, per germline. The V end lost 4 bases, the J end lost 3 bases, and 12 bases lay between the germline ends. CDR3 length: 14 residues. CDR3 in DNA: TGCGCCAGCAGCCCAAGGGTATACGACACTGAAGCTTTCTTT. This encodes CASSPRVYDTEAFF.

V gene TRBV5-1 combines with J gene TRBJ2-1; D unclear. V dropped 1 base and J dropped 1 base, with 12 bases sitting between them. The CDR3 is made up of 16 amino acids. Per germline, CDR1 SGHRS and CDR2 YFSETQ. CDR3 amino acids: CASSLIASFSYNEQFF. CDR3 sequence (DNA): TGCGCCAGCAGCTTGATCGCCAGTTTTTCCTACAATGAGCAGTTCTTC.

The chain is built from TRBV14 and TRBJ1-4; D may be TRBD1 (5 bases). CDR1 is SGHDN and CDR2 is FVKESK in the germline V gene. This CDR3 comprises 13 residues. With 2 bases removed from V and 11 bases from J, the gap between germline ends came to 12 bases. CDR3 sequence reads: CASSQNMGVKLFF. For the CDR3, the DNA is TGTGCCAGCAGCCAAAATATGGGGGTTAAACTGTTTTTT. Full variable domain (remainder filled in from reference TRBV14 and TRBJ1-4): EAGVTQFPSHSVIEKGQTVTLRCDPISGHDNLYWYRRVMGKEIKFLLHFVKESKQDESGMPNNRFLAERTGGTYSTLKVQPAELEDSGVYFCASSQNMGVKLFFGSGTQLSVL.

This clonotype has just one count. This chain joins TRBV3-1 and TRBJ2-4, with TRBD1 as a possible D gene (6 bases). V lost 3 bases to trimming and J lost 2 bases, with 8 bases between them. Germline lookup yields CDR1 LGHDT and CDR2 YNNKEL (reference sequence). The CDR3 totals 14 residues. The CDR3 nucleotides are TGTGCCAGCAGCCAGGGGGCGACCAAAAACATTCAGTACTTC. Protein product: CASSQGATKNIQYF.